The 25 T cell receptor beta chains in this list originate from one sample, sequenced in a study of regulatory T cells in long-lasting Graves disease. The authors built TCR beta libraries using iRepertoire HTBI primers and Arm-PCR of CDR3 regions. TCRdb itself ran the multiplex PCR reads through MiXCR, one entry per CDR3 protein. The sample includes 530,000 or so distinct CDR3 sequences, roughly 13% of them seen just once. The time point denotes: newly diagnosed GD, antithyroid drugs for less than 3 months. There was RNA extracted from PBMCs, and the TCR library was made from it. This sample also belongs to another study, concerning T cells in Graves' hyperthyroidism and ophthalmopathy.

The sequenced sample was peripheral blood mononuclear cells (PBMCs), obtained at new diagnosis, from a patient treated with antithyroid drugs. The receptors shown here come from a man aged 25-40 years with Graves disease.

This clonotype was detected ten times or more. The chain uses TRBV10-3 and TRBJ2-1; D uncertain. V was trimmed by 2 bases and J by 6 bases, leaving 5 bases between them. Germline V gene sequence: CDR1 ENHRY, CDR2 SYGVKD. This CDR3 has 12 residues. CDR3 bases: TGTGCCATCAGTGAGGCTTTCAATGAGCAGTTCTTC. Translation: CAISEAFNEQFF.

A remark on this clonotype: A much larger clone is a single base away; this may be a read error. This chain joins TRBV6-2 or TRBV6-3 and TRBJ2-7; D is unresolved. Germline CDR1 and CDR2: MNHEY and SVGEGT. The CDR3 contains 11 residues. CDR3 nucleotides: TGTGCCAGCAGGGCCGGGCTCGAGCAGCACTTC. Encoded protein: CASRAGLEQHF.

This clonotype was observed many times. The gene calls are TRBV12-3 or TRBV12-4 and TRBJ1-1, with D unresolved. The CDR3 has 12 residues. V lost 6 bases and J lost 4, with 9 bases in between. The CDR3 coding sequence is TGTGCCAGCAGCTACCTTGGCACTGAAGCTTTCTTT. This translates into CASSYLGTEAFF.

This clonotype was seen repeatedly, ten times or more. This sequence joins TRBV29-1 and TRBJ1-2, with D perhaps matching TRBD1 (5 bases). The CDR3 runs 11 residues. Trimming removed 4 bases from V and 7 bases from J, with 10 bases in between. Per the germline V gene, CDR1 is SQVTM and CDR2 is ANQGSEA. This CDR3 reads CSVVGAGGYTF. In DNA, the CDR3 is TGCAGCGTTGTAGGGGCCGGTGGCTACACCTTC.

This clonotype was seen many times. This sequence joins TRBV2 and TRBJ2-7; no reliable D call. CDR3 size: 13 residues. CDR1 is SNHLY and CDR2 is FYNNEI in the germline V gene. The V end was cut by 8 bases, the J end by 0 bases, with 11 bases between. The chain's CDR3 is CASGLIYSYEQYF. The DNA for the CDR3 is TGTGCCAGCGGCCTGATCTACTCCTACGAGCAGTACTTC.

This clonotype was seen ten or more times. The CDR3 bases are TGCAGTGCCGACTTCGAGCGGGAGGCGACCCACGAGCAGTACTTC. Protein product: CSADFEREATHEQYF. The J gene is TRBJ2-7, the V gene TRBV20-1, with 9 nucleotides matching TRBD2. Germline V lookup: CDR1 DFQATT, CDR2 SNEGSKA (reference sequence). Germline trimming cut 6 bases from V and 5 bases from J; bases unmatched to any gene: 14. The CDR3 has 15 amino acids.

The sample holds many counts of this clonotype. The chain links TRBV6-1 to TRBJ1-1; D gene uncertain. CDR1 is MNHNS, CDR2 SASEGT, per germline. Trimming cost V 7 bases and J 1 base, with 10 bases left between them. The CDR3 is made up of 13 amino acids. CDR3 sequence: CASIMVENTEAFF. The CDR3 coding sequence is TGTGCCAGCATTATGGTTGAGAACACTGAAGCTTTCTTT.

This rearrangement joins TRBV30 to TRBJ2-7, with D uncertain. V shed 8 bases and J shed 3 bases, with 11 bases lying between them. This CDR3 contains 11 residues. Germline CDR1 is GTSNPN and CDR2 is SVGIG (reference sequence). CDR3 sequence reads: CALNQDYEQYF. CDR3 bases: TGTGCCCTGAACCAAGACTACGAGCAGTACTTC.

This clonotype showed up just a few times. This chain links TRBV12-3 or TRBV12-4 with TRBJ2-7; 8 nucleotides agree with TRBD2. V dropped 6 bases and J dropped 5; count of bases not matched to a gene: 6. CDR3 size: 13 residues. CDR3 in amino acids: CASSRGGWDEQYF. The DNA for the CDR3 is TGTGCCAGCAGCCGGGGGGGCTGGGACGAGCAGTACTTC.

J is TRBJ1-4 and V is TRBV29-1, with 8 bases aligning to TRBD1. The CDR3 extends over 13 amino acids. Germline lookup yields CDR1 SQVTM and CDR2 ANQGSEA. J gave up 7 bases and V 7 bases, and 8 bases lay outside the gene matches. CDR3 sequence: CSATGTGGEKLFF. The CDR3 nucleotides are TGCAGCGCTACCGGGACAGGAGGTGAAAAACTGTTTTTT.

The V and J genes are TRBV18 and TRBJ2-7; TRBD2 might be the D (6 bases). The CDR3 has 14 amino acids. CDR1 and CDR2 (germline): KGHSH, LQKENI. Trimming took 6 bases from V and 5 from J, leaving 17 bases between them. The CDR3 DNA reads TGTGCCAGCTCCCCTCCCGGGGGAAGGAACGAGCAGTACTTC. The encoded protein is CASSPPGGRNEQYF.

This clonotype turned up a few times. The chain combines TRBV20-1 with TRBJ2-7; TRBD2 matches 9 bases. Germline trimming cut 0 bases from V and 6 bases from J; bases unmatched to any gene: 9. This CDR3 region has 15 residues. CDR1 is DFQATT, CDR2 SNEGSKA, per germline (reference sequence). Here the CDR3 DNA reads TGCAGTGCTAGAGATTTTGCGGGAGGGCCCCTCGAGCAGTACTTC. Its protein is CSARDFAGGPLEQYF.

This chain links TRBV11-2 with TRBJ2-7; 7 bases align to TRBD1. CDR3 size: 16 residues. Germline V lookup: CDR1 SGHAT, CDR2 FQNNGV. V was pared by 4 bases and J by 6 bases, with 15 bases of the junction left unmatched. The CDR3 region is CASSSPLTDRVGEQYF. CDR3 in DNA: TGTGCCAGCAGCTCACCACTCACCGACAGGGTAGGCGAGCAGTACTTC.

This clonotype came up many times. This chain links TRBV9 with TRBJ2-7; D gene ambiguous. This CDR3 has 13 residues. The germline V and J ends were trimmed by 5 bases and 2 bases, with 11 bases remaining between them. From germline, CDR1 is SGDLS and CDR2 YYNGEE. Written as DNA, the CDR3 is TGTGCCAGCAGTCCTTTCGGAGCCTACGAGCAGTACTTC. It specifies CASSPFGAYEQYF.

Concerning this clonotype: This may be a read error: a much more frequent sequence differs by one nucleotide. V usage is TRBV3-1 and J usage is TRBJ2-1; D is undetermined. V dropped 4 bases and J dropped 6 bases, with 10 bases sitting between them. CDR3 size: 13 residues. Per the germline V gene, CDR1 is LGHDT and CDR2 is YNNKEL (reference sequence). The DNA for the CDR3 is TGTGCCAGCAGCCGAACGAGGAGCAATGAGCAGTTCTTC. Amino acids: CASSRTRSNEQFF.

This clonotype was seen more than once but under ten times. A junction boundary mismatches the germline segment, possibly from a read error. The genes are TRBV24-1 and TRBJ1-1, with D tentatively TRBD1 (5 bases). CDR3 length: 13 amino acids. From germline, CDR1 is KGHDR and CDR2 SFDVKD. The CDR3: CATSDYRNTEASF. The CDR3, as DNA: TGTGCCACCAGTGACTACAGGAACACTGAAGCTTCCTTT.

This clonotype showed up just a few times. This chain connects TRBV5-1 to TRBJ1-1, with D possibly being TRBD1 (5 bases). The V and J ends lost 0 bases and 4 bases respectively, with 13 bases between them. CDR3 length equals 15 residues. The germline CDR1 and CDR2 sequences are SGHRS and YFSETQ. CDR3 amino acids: CASSLDRGPPTEAFF. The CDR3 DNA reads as TGCGCCAGCAGCTTGGATAGGGGCCCCCCCACTGAAGCTTTCTTT.

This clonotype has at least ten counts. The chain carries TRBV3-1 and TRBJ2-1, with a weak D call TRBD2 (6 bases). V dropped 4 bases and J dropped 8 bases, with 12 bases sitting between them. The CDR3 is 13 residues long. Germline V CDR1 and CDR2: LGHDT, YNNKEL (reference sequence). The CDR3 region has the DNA TGTGCCAGCAGCCTCGCCCCGGGGGATGAGCAGTTCTTC. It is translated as CASSLAPGDEQFF.

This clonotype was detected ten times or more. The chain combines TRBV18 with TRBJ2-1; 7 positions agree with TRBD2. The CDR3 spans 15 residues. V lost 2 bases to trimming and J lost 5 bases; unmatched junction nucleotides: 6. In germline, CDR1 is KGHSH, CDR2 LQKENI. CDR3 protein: CASSPVWTRDNEQFF. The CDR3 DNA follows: TGTGCCAGCTCACCAGTTTGGACTAGAGACAATGAGCAGTTCTTC.

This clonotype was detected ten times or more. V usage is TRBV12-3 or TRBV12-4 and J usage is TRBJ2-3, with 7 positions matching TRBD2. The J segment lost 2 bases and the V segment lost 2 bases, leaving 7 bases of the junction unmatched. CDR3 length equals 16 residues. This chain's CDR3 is CASSLRPSGLTDTQYF. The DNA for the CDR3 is TGTGCCAGCAGTTTAAGGCCTAGCGGCCTCACAGATACGCAGTATTTT.

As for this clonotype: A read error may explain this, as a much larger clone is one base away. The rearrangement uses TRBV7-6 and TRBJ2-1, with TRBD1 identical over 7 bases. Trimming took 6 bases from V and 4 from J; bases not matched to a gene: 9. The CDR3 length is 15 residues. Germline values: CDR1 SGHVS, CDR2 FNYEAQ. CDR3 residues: CASSRGAGGYNEQFF. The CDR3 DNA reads TGTGCCAGCAGTCGAGGGGCAGGGGGATACAATGAGCAGTTCTTC.

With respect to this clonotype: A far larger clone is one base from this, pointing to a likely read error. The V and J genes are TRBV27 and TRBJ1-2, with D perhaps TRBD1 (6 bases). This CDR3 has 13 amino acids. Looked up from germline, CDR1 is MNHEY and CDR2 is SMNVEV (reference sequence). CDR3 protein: CTSIPTGGDGYTF. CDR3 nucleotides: TGTACCAGCATTCCGACAGGTGGGGATGGCTACACCTTC.

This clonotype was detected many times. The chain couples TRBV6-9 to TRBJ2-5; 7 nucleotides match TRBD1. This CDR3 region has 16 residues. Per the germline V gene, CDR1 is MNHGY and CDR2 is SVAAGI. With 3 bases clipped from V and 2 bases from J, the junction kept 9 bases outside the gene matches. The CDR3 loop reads CASSYGDSYPQETQYF. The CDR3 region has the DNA TGTGCCAGCAGTTACGGGGACAGTTACCCTCAAGAGACCCAGTACTTC.

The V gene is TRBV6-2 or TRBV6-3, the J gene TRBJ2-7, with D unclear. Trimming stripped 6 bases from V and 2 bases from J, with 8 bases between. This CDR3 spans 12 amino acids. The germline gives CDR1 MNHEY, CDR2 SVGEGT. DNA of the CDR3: TGTGCCAGCAGAGGGCCAGCCTACGAGCAGTACTTC. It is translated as CASRGPAYEQYF.

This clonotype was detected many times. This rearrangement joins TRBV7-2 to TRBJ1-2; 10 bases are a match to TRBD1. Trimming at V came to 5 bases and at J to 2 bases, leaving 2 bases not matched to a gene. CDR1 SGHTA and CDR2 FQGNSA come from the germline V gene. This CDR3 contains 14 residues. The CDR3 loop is CASSLGQGNYGYTF. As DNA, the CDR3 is TGTGCCAGCAGCCTGGGACAGGGGAACTATGGCTACACCTTC. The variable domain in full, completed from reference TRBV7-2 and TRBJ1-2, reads GAGVSQSPSNKVTEKGKDVELRCDPISGHTALYWYRQSLGQGLEFLIYFQGNSAPDKSGLPSDRFSAERTGGSVSTLTIQRTQQEDSAVYLCASSLGQGNYGYTFGSGTRLTVV.